This T cell receptor beta chain emerged from a study of control samples from healthy donors and cancer patients. The CDR3 is 14 amino acids. Trimming removed 6 bases at V and 7 bases at J, with 16 bases between. Germline CDR1 is SNHLY and CDR2 is FYNNEI. Assay used: immunoSEQ multiplex PCR; TCRdb lists only in-frame clones, some missing. The sample holds 130,000 to 150,000 clones, 91% seen once. The sequenced sample was blood. The chain employs TRBV2 and TRBJ2-1, with a possible D match to TRBD2 (6 bases). The sequence came from a man aged 25-45 years in good health. The CDR3 nucleotides are TGTGCCAGCAGCCGGACTATGGCCGGTAATGAGCAGTTCTTC. This gives the protein CASSRTMAGNEQFF.